This TCR beta chain appears in the sequencing data of a study of CD8+CD57+ T cells in acquired aplastic anemia. Background on the study: Yields of DNA that came from sorted CD4+ and CD8+ cells averaged approximately 3.2 ug.

This CDR3 is built from 14 residues. CDR1 is SEHNR, CDR2 FQNEAQ, per germline (reference sequence). Study conclusions and caveats: Between the patient and control groups, CD8+ Simpson's diversity did not differ significantly. Patients and controls had in common 25 to 30 CD8+ CDR3 sequences.

This clonotype was seen more than once but under ten times. Antigen unknown. The germline gene is not matched at one end of the junction; a read error may be the cause. Investigators profiled TCR beta VDJ and CDR3 from genomic DNA template. Via MiXCR, TCRdb re-called the reads, giving one row per CDR3 protein. The sample consists of about 190,000 distinct CDR3 sequences, 64% of them appearing once. The chain couples TRBV7-9 to TRBJ1-1; perhaps TRBD1 as D (6 bases). The origin of this receptor is a human donor with severe aplastic anemia or a healthy control (not recorded which). The sequencing sample was made of sorted CD4+, CD8+, or CD8+CD57+ T cells (not recorded which) from PBMCs. For the CDR3, the DNA is TGTGCCAGCAGCTTAGAGGGGGGGCGGGGTGGACCGTCCTTT. Protein product: CASSLEGGRGGPSF.